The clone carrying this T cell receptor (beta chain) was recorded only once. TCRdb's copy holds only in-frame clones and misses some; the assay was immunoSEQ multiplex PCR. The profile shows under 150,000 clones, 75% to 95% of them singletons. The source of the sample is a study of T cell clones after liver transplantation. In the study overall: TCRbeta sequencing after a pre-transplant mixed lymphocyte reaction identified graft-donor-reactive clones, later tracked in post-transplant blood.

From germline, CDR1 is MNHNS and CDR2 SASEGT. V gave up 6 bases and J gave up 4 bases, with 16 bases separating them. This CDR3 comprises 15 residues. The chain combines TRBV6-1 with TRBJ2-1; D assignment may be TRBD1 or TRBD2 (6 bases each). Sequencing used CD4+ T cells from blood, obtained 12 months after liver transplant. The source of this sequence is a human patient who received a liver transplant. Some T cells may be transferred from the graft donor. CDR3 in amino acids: CASSVAGGRYNEQFF. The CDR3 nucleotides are TGTGCCAGCAGCGTAGCCGGGGGCCGGTACAATGAGCAGTTCTTC.